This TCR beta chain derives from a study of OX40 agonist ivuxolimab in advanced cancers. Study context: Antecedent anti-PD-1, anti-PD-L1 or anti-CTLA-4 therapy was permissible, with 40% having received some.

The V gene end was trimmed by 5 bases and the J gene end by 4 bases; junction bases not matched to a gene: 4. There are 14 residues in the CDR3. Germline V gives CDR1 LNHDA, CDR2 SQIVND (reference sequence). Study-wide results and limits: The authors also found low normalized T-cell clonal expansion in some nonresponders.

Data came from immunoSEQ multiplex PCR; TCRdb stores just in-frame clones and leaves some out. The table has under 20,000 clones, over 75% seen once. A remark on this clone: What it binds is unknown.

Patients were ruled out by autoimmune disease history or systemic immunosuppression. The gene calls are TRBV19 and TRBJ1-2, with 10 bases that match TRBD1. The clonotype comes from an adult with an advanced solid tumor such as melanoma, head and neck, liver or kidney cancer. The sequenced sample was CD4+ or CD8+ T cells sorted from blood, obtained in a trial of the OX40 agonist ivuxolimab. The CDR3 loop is CASSPTGGSYGYTF. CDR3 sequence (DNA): TGTGCCAGTAGTCCGACAGGGGGCAGCTATGGCTACACCTTC. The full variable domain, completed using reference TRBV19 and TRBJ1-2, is DGGITQSPKYLFRKEGQNVTLSCEQNLNHDAMYWYRQDPGQGLRLIYYSQIVNDFQKGDIAEGYSVSREKKESFPLTVTSAQKNPTAFYLCASSPTGGSYGYTFGSGTRLTVV.